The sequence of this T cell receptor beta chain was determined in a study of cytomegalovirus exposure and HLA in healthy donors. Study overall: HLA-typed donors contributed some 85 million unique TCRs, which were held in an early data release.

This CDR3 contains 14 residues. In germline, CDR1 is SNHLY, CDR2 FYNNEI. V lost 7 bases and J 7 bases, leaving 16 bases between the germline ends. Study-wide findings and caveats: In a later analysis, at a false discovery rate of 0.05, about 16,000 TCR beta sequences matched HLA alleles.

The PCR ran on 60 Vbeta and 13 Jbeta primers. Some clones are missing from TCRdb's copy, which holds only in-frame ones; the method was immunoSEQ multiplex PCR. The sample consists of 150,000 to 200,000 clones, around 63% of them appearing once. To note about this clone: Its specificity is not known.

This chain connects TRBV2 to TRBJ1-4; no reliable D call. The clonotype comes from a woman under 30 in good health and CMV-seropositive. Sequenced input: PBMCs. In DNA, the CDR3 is TGTGCCAGCAAATCTTCCATAGAGGGTGAAAAACTGTTTTTT. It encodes CASKSSIEGEKLFF.